These 10 T cell receptor beta chains originate from one sample sequenced in a study of shared clonotypes between healthy human individuals. CD45RO negativity and positive selection for CCR7 defined naive CD8 cells, a population that excluded terminally differentiated effector memory CD45RA+ cells. The protocol was immunoSEQ multiplex PCR, while the TCRdb copy is restricted to in-frame clones and leaves out a portion. Of 550,000 to 650,000 clones listed, approximately 96% are singletons. Sequenced: naive CD8+ T cells sorted from blood. The receptors shown here come from a woman younger than 45 in good health.

The CDR3 bases are TGTGCCAGCAGCTTAGGGGTTGCAGATACGCAGTATTTT. Translated: CASSLGVADTQYF. The chain carries TRBV7-6 and TRBJ2-3, with unresolved D. The ends were cut back, 1 base at V and 4 bases at J, with 6 bases in the middle. The germline V gene has CDR1 SGHVS and CDR2 FNYEAQ. The CDR3 length is 13 residues. Full variable domain (rest looked up from reference TRBV7-6 and TRBJ2-3): GAGVSQSPRYKVTKRGQDVALRCDPISGHVSLYWYRQALGQGPEFLTYFNYEAQQDKSGLPNDRFSAERPEGSISTLTIQRTEQRDSAMYRCASSLGVADTQYFGPGTRLTVL.

V and J are TRBV19 and TRBJ2-5, with a possible D match to TRBD2 (5 bases). Trimming took off 1 base at V and 1 base at J, with 10 bases between the two ends. The germline V gene has CDR1 LNHDA and CDR2 SQIVND (reference sequence). The CDR3 length is 15 residues. CDR3 in DNA: TGTGCCAGTAGTATAGGCCTAGCTACCCAAGAGACCCAGTACTTC. Its protein is CASSIGLATQETQYF.

This chain links TRBV30 with TRBJ1-5, with no clear D. Trimming left V 1 base short and J 3 bases short, with 7 bases between. The CDR3 totals 13 residues. Germline CDR1 reads GTSNPN; CDR2 reads SVGIG (reference sequence). In DNA form, the CDR3 reads TGTGCCTGGAGTGGCGAAAACAATCAGCCCCAGCATTTT. Protein: CAWSGENNQPQHF. The full variable domain, rest sourced from reference TRBV30 and TRBJ1-5, is SQTIHQWPATLVQPVGSPLSLECTVEGTSNPNLYWYRQAAGRGLQLLFYSVGIGQISSEVPQNLSASRPQDRQFILSSKKLLLSDSGFYLCAWSGENNQPQHFGDGTRLSIL.

The V call is TRBV5-1, the J call TRBJ2-5; unclear D gene. The CDR3 is 14 residues long. Germline lookup yields CDR1 SGHRS and CDR2 YFSETQ. V dropped 3 bases and J dropped 1 base, with 10 bases sitting between them. The CDR3 DNA follows: TGCGCCAGCAGCTGGGTCTCGCCCCAAGAGACCCAGTACTTC. This gives the protein CASSWVSPQETQYF.

The V gene is TRBV4-1, the J gene TRBJ2-7; D is possibly TRBD2 (5 bases). The CDR3 is made up of 13 amino acids. Germline V gene sequence: CDR1 MGHRA, CDR2 YSYEKL. V was trimmed by 6 bases and J by 1 base, leaving 10 bases between them. The CDR3 nucleotides are TGCGCCAGCAGTGAGCGGCAATCCTACGAGCAGTACTTC. Protein product: CASSERQSYEQYF.

The CDR3 region is CASSENSGPYEQYF. The CDR3 bases are TGCGCCAGCAGTGAGAACTCCGGACCCTACGAGCAGTACTTC. The genes are TRBV10-2 and TRBJ2-7; D not resolved. The CDR3 runs to 14 residues. The V gene's germline CDR1 is WSHSY and CDR2 SAAADI. The ends were cut back, 2 bases at V and 2 bases at J, with 10 bases in the middle.

The chain links TRBV29-1 to TRBJ2-7; the D gene is possibly TRBD1 (5 bases). Germline V gene data show CDR1 as SQVTM and CDR2 as ANQGSEA. This CDR3 is 12 amino acids long. The V end was cut by 3 bases, the J end by 10 bases, with 16 bases between. CDR3 bases: TGCAGCGTTGATGGGAAGCGTGGGGCTCAGTACTTC. Amino acid sequence: CSVDGKRGAQYF.

This chain's CDR3 is CASSTQGVTGELFF. CDR3 nucleotides: TGTGCCAGCAGCACCCAGGGGGTCACCGGGGAGCTGTTTTTT. The chain has TRBV7-9 and TRBJ2-2; 7 nucleotides align to TRBD1. The CDR3 is made up of 14 amino acids. Trimming took 5 bases from V and 4 from J; bases not matched to a gene: 4. The V gene's germline CDR1 is SEHNR and CDR2 FQNEAQ (reference sequence).

This chain joins TRBV4-1 and TRBJ2-5, with a weak D call TRBD1 (6 bases). Gene TRBJ2-7 matches the end of the DNA better, so the J call may be wrong. Germline V lookup: CDR1 MGHRA, CDR2 YSYEKL. This CDR3 spans 15 amino acids. The CDR3 coding sequence is TGCGCCAGCAGCCAAGTATTGGGGGCTACCTACGAGCAGTACTTC. This translates into CASSQVLGATYEQYF.

The rearrangement links TRBV7-9 to TRBJ1-2, with D perhaps matching TRBD1 (6 bases). The CDR3 contains 14 residues. Trimming pared 4 bases from V and 4 bases from J, leaving 13 bases between. The V gene's germline CDR1 is SEHNR and CDR2 FQNEAQ (reference sequence). The CDR3 is CASSSNREPYGYTF. As DNA, the CDR3 is TGTGCCAGCAGCTCTAACAGGGAACCCTATGGCTACACCTTC.